Listed below are T cell receptor beta chains from one sample, sequenced in a study of cytomegalovirus exposure and HLA in healthy donors. The repertoire was sequenced with immunoSEQ multiplex PCR; TCRdb's copy has only in-frame clones and lacks some. The sample holds 220,000 or so clones, 87% seen once. The specimen was PBMCs. Receptors originate from a woman aged 18-29 years in good health and CMV-seropositive. The CDR3 runs from the conserved cysteine through the conserved F or W. D genes are given only for firm matches. Clone size is stated in some rows and not others, as once, few, many or a class when expanded.

size	D	J	V	CDR3	DNA
NA	NA	TRBJ2-1	TRBV7-7	CASSPGILSHEQFF	TGTGCTAGCAGTCCCGGGATTCTATCCCATGAGCAGTTCTTC
once	TRBD2	TRBJ2-1	TRBV25-1	CASSEFGTSGSNEQFF	TGTGCCAGCAGTGAATTTGGGACTAGCGGTAGCAATGAGCAGTTCTTC
NA	NA	TRBJ1-2	TRBV2	CASSTDRSGYTF	TGTGCCAGCAGTACAGACAGGTCTGGCTACACCTTC
NA	TRBD1	TRBJ2-7	TRBV28	CASSPSGTGVYEQYF	TGTGCCAGCAGTCCTTCGGGGACAGGGGTCTACGAGCAGTACTTC
NA	TRBD1	TRBJ2-7	TRBV4-1	CASSQDNRGSNEQYF	TGCGCCAGCAGCCAAGATAACAGGGGGTCTAACGAGCAGTACTTC
NA	TRBD2	TRBJ2-3	TRBV9	CASSVGSGSGPDTQYF	TGTGCCAGCAGCGTAGGGAGCGGGAGTGGACCAGATACGCAGTATTTT
NA	NA	TRBJ2-7	TRBV30	CAWSVRSKRYEQYF	TGTGCCTGGAGTGTACGGTCCAAAAGATACGAGCAGTACTTC
NA	TRBD1	TRBJ1-5	TRBV2	CASRGGRAGGPNQPQHF	TGTGCCAGCCGTGGGGGAAGGGCAGGGGGACCGAATCAGCCCCAGCATTTT
NA	NA	TRBJ1-1	TRBV6-5	CASTRGTEAFF	TGTGCCAGCACCCGAGGCACTGAAGCTTTCTTT
NA	TRBD1	TRBJ1-2	TRBV4-1	CASSQAGQGGEYGYTF	TGCGCCAGCAGCCAAGCTGGACAGGGAGGGGAATATGGCTACACCTTC
NA	NA	TRBJ1-1	TRBV29-1	CSGHRSLEAFF	TGCAGCGGACATCGTAGTTTAGAAGCTTTCTTT
few	NA	TRBJ2-2	TRBV2	CASTGERELFF	TGTGCCAGCACGGGGGAGCGGGAGCTGTTTTTT
NA	TRBD2	TRBJ2-7	TRBV10-3	CAISSPGASGRWDEQYF	TGTGCCATCAGTTCCCCTGGGGCTAGCGGGAGGTGGGACGAGCAGTACTTC
once	TRBD2	TRBJ2-3	TRBV5-1	CASSPGTSGSSDTQYF	TGCGCCAGCAGCCCTGGGACTAGCGGGAGTTCAGATACGCAGTATTTT
NA	NA	TRBJ1-2	TRBV28	CASSLTEINYGYTF	TGTGCCAGCAGTTTGACAGAGATTAACTATGGCTACACCTTC
NA	NA	TRBJ2-1	TRBV12-5	CASGFGGGRYNEQFF	TGTGCTAGTGGTTTTGGGGGGGGCCGCTACAATGAGCAGTTCTTC
NA	TRBD1	TRBJ1-2	TRBV30	CAWSPVRGKGYGYTF	TGTGCCTGGAGTCCAGTCAGGGGGAAGGGGTATGGCTACACCTTC
NA	TRBD1	TRBJ2-1	TRBV11-3	CASGFSGTGYNEQFF	TGTGCCAGCGGATTTTCCGGGACAGGGTACAATGAGCAGTTCTTC
NA	TRBD1	TRBJ2-7	TRBV27	CASSLSYGQGAYEQYF	TGTGCCAGCAGTTTAAGCTACGGACAGGGGGCCTACGAGCAGTACTTC
NA	TRBD2	TRBJ2-3	TRBV4-1	CASSQGTSGRPGDTQYF	TGCGCCAGCAGCCAAGGGACTAGCGGGAGGCCGGGGGATACGCAGTATTTT
NA	TRBD1	TRBJ2-7	TRBV19	CASSIDRVDSYEQYF	TGTGCCAGTAGTATCGACAGGGTGGACTCCTACGAGCAGTACTTC
few	TRBD1	TRBJ2-1	TRBV7-8	CASSLADRASYNEQFF	TGTGCCAGCAGCTTAGCCGACAGGGCTTCCTACAATGAGCAGTTCTTC
NA	TRBD1	TRBJ1-1	TRBV18	CASSPMDRGRNTEAFF	TGTGCCAGCTCACCGATGGACAGGGGGAGGAACACTGAAGCTTTCTTT
once	TRBD2	TRBJ2-1	TRBV5-4	CASSPLAGGLYNEQFF	TGTGCCAGCAGCCCGTTAGCGGGAGGACTATACAATGAGCAGTTCTTC
NA	TRBD1	TRBJ2-6	TRBV4-2	CASSHQTGFMGSGANVLTF	TGTGCCAGCAGCCACCAGACAGGGTTTATGGGCTCTGGGGCCAACGTCCTGACTTTC
NA	TRBD1	TRBJ2-1	TRBV5-6	CASRYRDRNEQFF	TGTGCCAGCAGATACCGGGACAGAAATGAGCAGTTCTTC
NA	TRBD1	TRBJ1-1	TRBV27	CASSRDRGSATEAFF	TGTGCCAGCAGTCGGGACAGGGGATCGGCCACTGAAGCTTTCTTT
NA	TRBD1	TRBJ1-5	TRBV28	CASSPRPGQGNQPQHF	TGTGCCAGCAGTCCACGACCGGGACAGGGGAATCAGCCCCAGCATTTT
NA	NA	TRBJ1-1	TRBV20-1	CSATGMAFF	TGCAGTGCGACAGGAATGGCTTTCTTT
NA	TRBD1	TRBJ1-5	TRBV30	CAWSPQGRYLEPQHF	TGTGCCTGGAGCCCACAGGGGCGGTATTTGGAGCCCCAGCATTTT
once	NA	TRBJ2-7	TRBV9	CASSGAGESYEQYF	TGTGCCAGCAGCGGGGCAGGGGAGAGCTACGAGCAGTACTTC
NA	TRBD2	TRBJ2-1	TRBV27	CASSPTGTSGYNEQFF	TGTGCCAGCAGTCCGACCGGGACTAGCGGATACAATGAGCAGTTCTTC
NA	NA	TRBJ2-1	TRBV10-2	CASSGRESSYNEQFF	TGCGCCAGCAGTGGACGGGAGAGCTCCTACAATGAGCAGTTCTTC
once	NA	TRBJ1-1	TRBV5-1	CASSLQGTEAFF	TGCGCCAGCAGCCTACAGGGCACTGAAGCTTTCTTT
NA	NA	TRBJ1-5	TRBV30	CAWSGGFANQPQHF	TGTGCCTGGAGTGGGGGCTTCGCCAATCAGCCCCAGCATTTT
NA	TRBD1	TRBJ1-2	TRBV5-1	CASTDLSRGTGGGYTF	TGCGCCAGCACCGACCTATCCCGCGGGACAGGGGGTGGCTACACCTTC
NA	NA	TRBJ2-1	TRBV19	CASSLAWDTYNEQFF	TGTGCCAGTAGTCTGGCTTGGGACACCTACAATGAGCAGTTCTTC
NA	TRBD2	TRBJ2-1	TRBV19	CASTLWGGSSLDEQFF	TGTGCCAGTACCTTATGGGGCGGGAGCTCCCTCGATGAGCAGTTCTTC
once	NA	TRBJ2-1	TRBV21-1	CASSKGKNRGDEQFF	TGTGCCAGCAGCAAAGGAAAAAACAGGGGAGACGAGCAGTTCTTC
NA	TRBD2	TRBJ2-4	TRBV2	CASRFSGSVKNIQYF	TGTGCCAGCAGGTTTAGCGGGAGTGTCAAAAACATTCAGTACTTC
once	NA	TRBJ2-5	TRBV2	CASSEALLGAYETQYF	TGTGCCAGCAGTGAAGCGCTTCTAGGGGCGTACGAGACCCAGTACTTC
medium-sized	NA	TRBJ1-2	TRBV10-1	CARALRQNYGYTF	TGCGCCAGAGCCCTTCGACAGAACTATGGCTACACCTTC
NA	NA	TRBJ2-2	TRBV4-1	CASSQVFSGTANTGELFF	TGCGCCAGCAGCCAAGTTTTTAGCGGGACAGCGAACACCGGGGAGCTGTTTTTT
NA	NA	TRBJ2-1	TRBV6-6	CASSYSRVYNEQFF	TGTGCCAGCAGTTACTCGCGGGTTTACAATGAGCAGTTCTTC
NA	NA	TRBJ1-1	TRBV5-4	CASSLAQGNMNTEAFF	TGTGCCAGCAGCTTGGCGCAGGGAAACATGAACACTGAAGCTTTCTTT
NA	NA	TRBJ1-2	TRBV13	CASSSGHYYGYTF	TGTGCCAGCAGCTCGGGACACTACTATGGCTACACCTTC
NA	NA	TRBJ2-1	TRBV7-3	CASSLTRGEQFF	TGTGCCAGCAGCTTAACCAGGGGTGAGCAGTTCTTC
NA	NA	TRBJ2-3	TRBV5-4	CASSLITVSTDTQYF	TGTGCCAGCAGCCTAATTACTGTTAGCACAGATACGCAGTATTTT
NA	NA	TRBJ2-5	TRBV5-4	CASSFPDQETQYF	TGTGCCAGCAGCTTCCCGGACCAAGAGACCCAGTACTTC
few	NA	TRBJ1-5	TRBV21-1	CASSINVDRGESNQPQHF	TGTGCCAGCAGCATTAACGTGGACAGAGGGGAGAGTAATCAGCCCCAGCATTTT
once	NA	TRBJ1-2	TRBV27	CASSIDRTYGYTF	TGTGCCAGCAGTATCGACAGAACCTATGGCTACACCTTC